The present entry profiles one TCR beta chain with its context. The entry originates in a study of blood T cell repertoires in COVID-19. Study-wide background: Samples of COVID-19 (acute and convalescent) were obtained from the United States, Italy and Spain.

Between the trimmed V and J ends, which lost 2 bases and 6 bases, there was a span of 11 bases. The CDR3 consists of 13 residues. Germline CDR1 is SGDLS and CDR2 is YYNGEE. As handled by the study authors: Amplification from reference gene primers served as the basis for estimated nucleated cell counts. The assay was immunoSEQ multiplex PCR, and TCRdb's table has in-frame clones only and misses some. V, J and clone size were drawn from that table, and D and trimming were deduced from the DNA. The sample shows almost 100,000 clones, roughly 86% of them seen only once. The sample was peripheral blood. The rearrangement uses TRBV9 and TRBJ2-5, with a weak D call TRBD2 (6 bases). The receptor was isolated from a man aged 50 or older with acute or convalescent COVID-19. The CDR3 sequence is CASSVPGVKTQYF. In DNA, the CDR3 is TGTGCCAGCAGCGTCCCGGGAGTCAAGACCCAGTACTTC.